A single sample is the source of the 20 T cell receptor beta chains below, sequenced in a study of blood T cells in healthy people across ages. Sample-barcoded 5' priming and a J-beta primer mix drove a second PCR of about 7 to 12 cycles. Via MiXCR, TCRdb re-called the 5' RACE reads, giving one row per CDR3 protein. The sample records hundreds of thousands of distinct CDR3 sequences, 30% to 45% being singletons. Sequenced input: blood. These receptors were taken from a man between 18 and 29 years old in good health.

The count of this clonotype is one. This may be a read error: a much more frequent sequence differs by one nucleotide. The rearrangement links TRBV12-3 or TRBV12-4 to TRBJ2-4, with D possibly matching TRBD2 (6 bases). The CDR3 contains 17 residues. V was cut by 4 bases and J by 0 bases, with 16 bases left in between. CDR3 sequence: CASSSGGARRAKNIQYF. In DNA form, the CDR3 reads TGTGCCAGCAGTTCTGGAGGGGCCCGTCGAGCCAAAAACATTCAGTACTTC.

In nucleotides, the CDR3 is TGTGCCAGCAGCGGCGCGGGACCCGGGAAGGCTGAAGCTTTCTTT. Residues: CASSGAGPGKAEAFF. The V and J genes are TRBV5-6 and TRBJ1-1, with D perhaps TRBD1 (5 bases). Trimming took off 4 bases at V and 6 bases at J, with 19 bases between the two ends. Germline lookup yields CDR1 SGHDT and CDR2 YYEEEE. This CDR3 is built from 15 residues.

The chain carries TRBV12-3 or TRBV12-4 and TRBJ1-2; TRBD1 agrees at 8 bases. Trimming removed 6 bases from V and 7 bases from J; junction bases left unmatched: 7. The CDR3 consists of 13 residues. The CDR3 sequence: CASRGQGAGGYTF. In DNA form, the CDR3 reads TGTGCCAGCAGGGGCCAGGGGGCAGGTGGCTACACCTTC.

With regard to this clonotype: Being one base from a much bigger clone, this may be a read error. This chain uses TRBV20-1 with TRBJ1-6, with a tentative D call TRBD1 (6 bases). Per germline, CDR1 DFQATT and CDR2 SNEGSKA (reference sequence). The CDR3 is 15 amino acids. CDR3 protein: CSASPGGRNNSPPHF. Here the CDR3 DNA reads TGCAGTGCTAGTCCGGGGGGCCGGAATAATTCACCCCCCCACTTT.

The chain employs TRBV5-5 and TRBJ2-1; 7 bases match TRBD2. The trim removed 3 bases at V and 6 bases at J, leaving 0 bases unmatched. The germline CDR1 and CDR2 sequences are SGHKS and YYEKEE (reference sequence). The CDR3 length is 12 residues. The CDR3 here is CASSWGGNEQFF. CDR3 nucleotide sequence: TGTGCCAGCAGCTGGGGGGGCAATGAGCAGTTCTTC.

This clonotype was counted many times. The CDR3, as DNA: TGCGCCAGCAGCCAAGGTTTGGGGGAGCAGTTCTTC. The encoded protein is CASSQGLGEQFF. The chain couples TRBV4-1 to TRBJ2-1; D is ambiguous. Germline CDR1 and CDR2: MGHRA and YSYEKL. CDR3 length: 12 amino acids. Trimming shortened V by 1 base and J by 10 bases, and 8 bases separated the two germline ends.

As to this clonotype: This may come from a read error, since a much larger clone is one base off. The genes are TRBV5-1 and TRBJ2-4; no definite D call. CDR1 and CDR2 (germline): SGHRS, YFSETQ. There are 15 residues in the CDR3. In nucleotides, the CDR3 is TGCGCCAGAAGCTTGGCCCCGGGAGCCAAAAACATTCAGTACTTC. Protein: CARSLAPGAKNIQYF.

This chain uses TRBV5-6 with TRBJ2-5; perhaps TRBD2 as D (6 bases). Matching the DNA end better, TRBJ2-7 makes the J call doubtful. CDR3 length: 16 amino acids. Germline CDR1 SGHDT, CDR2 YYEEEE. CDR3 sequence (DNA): TGTGCCAGCAGCTTGTTTTCCAGGGAGGCCCTCTACGAGCAGTACTTC. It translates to CASSLFSREALYEQYF.

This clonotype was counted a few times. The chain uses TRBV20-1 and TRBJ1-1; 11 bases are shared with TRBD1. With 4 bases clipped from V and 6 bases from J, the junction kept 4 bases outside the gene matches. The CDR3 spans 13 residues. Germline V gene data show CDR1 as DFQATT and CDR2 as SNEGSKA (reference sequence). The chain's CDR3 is CSAKDRGPAEAFF. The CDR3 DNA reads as TGCAGTGCTAAGGACAGGGGGCCTGCTGAAGCTTTCTTT.

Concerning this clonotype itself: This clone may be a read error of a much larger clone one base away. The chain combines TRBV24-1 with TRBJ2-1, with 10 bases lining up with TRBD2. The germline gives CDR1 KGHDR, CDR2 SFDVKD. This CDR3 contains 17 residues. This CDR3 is CATGEGGLADRTNEQFF. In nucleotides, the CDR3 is TGTGCCACCGGTGAAGGAGGACTAGCGGACCGCACAAATGAGCAGTTCTTC.

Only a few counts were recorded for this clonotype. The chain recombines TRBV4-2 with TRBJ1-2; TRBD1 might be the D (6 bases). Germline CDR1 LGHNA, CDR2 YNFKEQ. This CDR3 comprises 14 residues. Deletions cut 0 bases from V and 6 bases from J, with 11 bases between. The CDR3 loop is CASSQDQGRNGYTF. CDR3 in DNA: TGTGCCAGCAGCCAAGACCAGGGGAGGAATGGCTACACCTTC.

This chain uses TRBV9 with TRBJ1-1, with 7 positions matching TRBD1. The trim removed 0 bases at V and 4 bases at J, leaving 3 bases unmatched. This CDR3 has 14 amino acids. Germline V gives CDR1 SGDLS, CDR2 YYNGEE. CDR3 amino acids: CASSVGQGGTEAFF. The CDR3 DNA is TGTGCCAGCAGCGTAGGACAGGGTGGCACTGAAGCTTTCTTT.

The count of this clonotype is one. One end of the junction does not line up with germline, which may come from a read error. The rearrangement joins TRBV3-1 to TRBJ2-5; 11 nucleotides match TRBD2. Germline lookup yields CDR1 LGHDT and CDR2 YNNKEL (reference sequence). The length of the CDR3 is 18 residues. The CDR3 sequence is CASNQALAGGSKQETQYF. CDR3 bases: TGTGCCAGCAACCAAGCTTTAGCGGGGGGGAGCAAACAAGAGACCCAGTACTTC.

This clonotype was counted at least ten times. CDR3 residues: CASSQGGDNEQFF. DNA for the CDR3: TGCGCCAGCAGCCAAGGCGGGGACAATGAGCAGTTCTTC. The gene calls are TRBV4-1 and TRBJ2-1; tentatively, D is TRBD2 (6 bases). CDR3 length equals 13 residues. The V end lost 1 base, the J end lost 5 bases, and 6 bases lay between the germline ends. The germline CDR1 and CDR2 sequences are MGHRA and YSYEKL.

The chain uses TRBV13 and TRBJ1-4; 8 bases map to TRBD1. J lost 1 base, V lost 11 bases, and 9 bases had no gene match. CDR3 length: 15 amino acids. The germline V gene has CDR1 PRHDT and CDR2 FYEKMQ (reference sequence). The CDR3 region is CAGGLGQGTNEKLFF. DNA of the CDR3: TGTGCCGGCGGCCTCGGACAGGGAACTAATGAAAAACTGTTTTTT.

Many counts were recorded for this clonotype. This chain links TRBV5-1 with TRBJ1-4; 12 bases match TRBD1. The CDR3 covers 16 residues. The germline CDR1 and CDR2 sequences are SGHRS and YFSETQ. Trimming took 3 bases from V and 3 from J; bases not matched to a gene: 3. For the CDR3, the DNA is TGCGCCAGCAGCTCAGGGACAGGGGGCCCTAATGAAAAACTGTTTTTT. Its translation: CASSSGTGGPNEKLFF.

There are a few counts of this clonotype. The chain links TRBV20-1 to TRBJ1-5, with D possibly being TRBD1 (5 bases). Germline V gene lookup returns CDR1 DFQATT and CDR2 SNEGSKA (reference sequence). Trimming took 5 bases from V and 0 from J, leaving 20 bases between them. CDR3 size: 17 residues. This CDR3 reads CSASYSLGGGSNQPQHF. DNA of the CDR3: TGCAGTGCTTCCTACTCTTTGGGTGGGGGTAGCAATCAGCCCCAGCATTTT.

CDR3 sequence: CASSLLANTGELFF. CDR3 DNA: TGCGCCAGCAGCCTCTTAGCGAACACCGGGGAGCTGTTTTTT. The chain recombines TRBV5-1 with TRBJ2-2; D unresolved. CDR3 size: 14 residues. Trimming pared 4 bases from V and 0 bases from J, leaving 7 bases between. CDR1 is SGHRS and CDR2 is YFSETQ in the germline V gene.

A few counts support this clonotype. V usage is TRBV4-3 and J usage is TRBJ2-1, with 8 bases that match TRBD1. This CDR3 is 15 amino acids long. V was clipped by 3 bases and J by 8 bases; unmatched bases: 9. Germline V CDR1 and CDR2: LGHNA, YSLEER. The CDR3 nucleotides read TGCGCCAGCAGCCAGGCGGGGACAGGCTATGATGAGCAGTTCTTC. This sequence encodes CASSQAGTGYDEQFF.

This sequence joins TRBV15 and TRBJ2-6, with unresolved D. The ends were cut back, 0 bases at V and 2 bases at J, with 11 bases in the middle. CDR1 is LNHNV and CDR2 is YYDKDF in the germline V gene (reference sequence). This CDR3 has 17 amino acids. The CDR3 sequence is CATSRDSFAAGANVLTF. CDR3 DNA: TGTGCCACCAGCAGAGACAGCTTTGCTGCTGGGGCCAACGTCCTGACTTTC.